This TCR beta chain was documented in a study of blood T cell repertoires in COVID-19. Background on the study: The United States, Italy and Spain supplied acute and convalescent COVID-19 samples.

In the authors' workflow: Amplification from reference gene primers served as the basis for estimated nucleated cell counts. Only in-frame clones appear in the TCRdb table, and some are missing; sequencing was by immunoSEQ multiplex PCR. V and J calls plus clone size are reproduced from that table; the DNA served to infer D and trimming. The repertoire holds fewer than 250,000 clones, roughly 87% seen once, with 2.5% to 3% in the top ten. Individuals drawn from 24 US areas were roughly 18 to 95 years old. Per the germline V gene, CDR1 is SGDLS and CDR2 is YYNGEE. The CDR3 runs 13 residues. V lost 0 bases and J lost 6, with 9 bases in between.

The gene calls are TRBV9 and TRBJ1-1; D gene unclear. Sequenced: PBMCs or T cells enriched from blood (not recorded which). The source is a woman aged 30 to 39 with acute COVID-19. CDR3 nucleotide sequence: TGTGCCAGCAGCGTAGATGACGGAGCTGAAGCTTTCTTT. Its protein is CASSVDDGAEAFF.